The entry that follows covers one TCR beta chain sequence. Its antigen remains unidentified. The data were obtained in a study of vaccination effects on CD4 cells after COVID-19. About the study: PBMC were cultured at roughly 2 million per well with 10 IU/ml IL-2 and 8 to 10 ug/ml peptides.

Germline V lookup: CDR1 MNHEY, CDR2 SMNVEV (reference sequence). Germline trimming cut 6 bases from V and 4 bases from J; bases unmatched to any gene: 6. The CDR3 totals 14 residues. The culture ran for 9 to 11 days, and then CD4+ T cells were isolated. As their vaccination, participants received two doses of either BNT162b2 or mRNA-1273. Each vaccine recipient was nucleocapsid antibody negative and had no prior SARS-CoV-2 infection. At days 3 and 7, half of the medium was exchanged for IL-2 medium. The table came from immunoSEQ multiplex PCR; TCRdb's copy has only in-frame clones and leaves some out. The sample includes 40,000 to 50,000 clones, approximately 70% seen only once; the top ten take about 8.6%.

The rearrangement uses TRBV27 and TRBJ2-5, with TRBD2 matching 9 bases. The clonotype originates from a human donor who received a COVID-19 vaccine. The sequencing here drew on CD4+ T cells from PBMCs cultured without peptide, taken after COVID-19 vaccination. The CDR3 reads CASSRGGASETQYF. The CDR3 DNA follows: TGTGCCAGCAGCCGCGGGGGGGCGTCAGAGACCCAGTACTTC.